These 27 T cell receptor beta chains originate from one sample sequenced in a study of T cell repertoires in cytomegalovirus infection. From the reads, TCRdb called clonotypes with MiXCR, one entry per CDR3 protein. The repertoire holds about 320,000 distinct CDR3 sequences, with over 7.5% as singletons. What was sequenced was PBMCs. These receptors were taken from a human donor in good health (CMV status not recorded). Some clones in this sample may be carry-over from other donors' samples.

This clonotype was detected a few times. The chain joins TRBV28 to TRBJ2-7, with 9 bases lining up with TRBD1. The CDR3 contains 15 residues. CDR1 MDHEN and CDR2 SYDVKM come from the germline V gene. V trimming: 5 bases; J trimming: 6 bases; junction bases outside the gene matches: 11. The CDR3 protein is CASSPSGTGLSEQYF. CDR3 nucleotides: TGTGCCAGCAGTCCCTCCGGGACAGGGCTCAGCGAGCAGTACTTC.

This clonotype was counted many times. V usage is TRBV4-3 and J usage is TRBJ1-1; D is ambiguous. CDR3 length: 15 amino acids. Trimming took 0 bases from V and 6 from J, leaving 14 bases between them. The germline CDR1 and CDR2 sequences are LGHNA and YSLEER. The CDR3 DNA follows: TGCGCCAGCAGCCAAGATTCTGGCGTAAGCGCTGAAGCTTTCTTT. This encodes CASSQDSGVSAEAFF.

The chain is built from TRBV20-1 and TRBJ2-7, with 8 bases identical to TRBD1. CDR1 is DFQATT, CDR2 SNEGSKA, per germline (reference sequence). V lost 3 bases and J lost 5; bases outside the gene matches: 6. This CDR3 region has 13 residues. For the CDR3, the DNA is TGCAGTGCTAGGTCCAGGGGGCTCAACGAGCAGTACTTC. It translates to CSARSRGLNEQYF.

This clonotype was observed many times. The J gene is TRBJ1-5, the V gene TRBV12-3 or TRBV12-4; D is unresolved. Trimming stripped 8 bases from V and 4 bases from J, with 9 bases between. The CDR3 is made up of 12 amino acids. The CDR3 region is CASRETNQPQHF. The DNA of the CDR3 is TGTGCCAGCCGGGAAACTAATCAGCCCCAGCATTTT.

This clonotype was seen more than once but under ten times. The rearrangement joins TRBV7-6 to TRBJ2-1; D not certain. V gave up 3 bases and J gave up 15 bases, with 12 bases separating them. This CDR3 contains 11 residues. Per the germline V gene, CDR1 is SGHVS and CDR2 is FNYEAQ. This CDR3 is CASSLGQVPFF. For the CDR3, the DNA is TGTGCCAGCAGCTTGGGTCAGGTCCCGTTCTTC.

In this sample, this clonotype turned up many times. This chain joins TRBV28 and TRBJ2-5; TRBD2 is a possible D gene (5 bases). The V and J ends lost 5 bases and 4 bases respectively, with 14 bases between them. Germline CDR1 reads MDHEN; CDR2 reads SYDVKM. CDR3 length: 14 residues. CDR3 bases: TGTGCCAGCAGTATCACTAGGTTTTCAGAGACCCAGTACTTC. Translated: CASSITRFSETQYF.

The chain has TRBV12-5 and TRBJ1-2; unclear D gene. CDR3 length: 14 residues. Trimming took off 2 bases at V and 6 bases at J, with 13 bases between the two ends. Germline V gene lookup returns CDR1 LGHNT and CDR2 FRNRAP. CDR3 sequence: CASGLISVPHGYTF. CDR3 DNA: TGTGCTAGTGGTTTGATTTCGGTGCCTCATGGCTACACCTTC.

This clonotype appeared many times. The chain joins TRBV7-2 to TRBJ1-2; TRBD1 aligns across 7 bases. Trimming cost V 5 bases and J 4 bases; bases outside gene matches: 4. The length of the CDR3 is 13 residues. The V gene's germline CDR1 is SGHTA and CDR2 FQGNSA. This chain's CDR3 is CASSPTGSYGYTF. CDR3 in DNA: TGTGCCAGCAGCCCGACAGGGAGCTATGGCTACACCTTC.

This clonotype showed up many times. This chain uses TRBV6-2 or TRBV6-3 with TRBJ2-1, with D perhaps TRBD1 (6 bases). Germline V gene lookup returns CDR1 MNHEY and CDR2 SVGEGT. Trimming removed 4 bases at V and 9 bases at J, with 10 bases between. The CDR3 has 12 amino acids. For the CDR3, the DNA is TGTGCCAGCAGTTCCCAGGGGAGTGAGCAGTTCTTC. Amino acids: CASSSQGSEQFF.

V is TRBV7-2 and J is TRBJ2-2; D possibly corresponds to TRBD2 (5 bases). The germline CDR1 and CDR2 sequences are SGHTA and FQGNSA. The CDR3 runs to 15 residues. The V gene lost 1 base and the J gene lost 6 bases, with 12 bases spanning the gap. Here the CDR3 DNA reads TGTGCCAGCAGCTTAGATCTAATACTAGCCGGGGAGCTGTTTTTT. It yields the protein CASSLDLILAGELFF. The variable domain in full, completed from reference TRBV7-2 and TRBJ2-2, reads GAGVSQSPSNKVTEKGKDVELRCDPISGHTALYWYRQSLGQGLEFLIYFQGNSAPDKSGLPSDRFSAERTGGSVSTLTIQRTQQEDSAVYLCASSLDLILAGELFFGEGSRLTVL.

This rearrangement joins TRBV27 to TRBJ1-1; the match to TRBD1 covers 7 bases. Germline V gene lookup returns CDR1 MNHEY and CDR2 SMNVEV (reference sequence). This CDR3 comprises 15 residues. Losses at the gene ends were 5 bases for V and 0 bases for J; bases not matched to a gene: 6. The CDR3 loop reads CASSPQGGLNTEAFF. The CDR3 DNA reads as TGTGCCAGCAGTCCCCAGGGGGGCTTGAACACTGAAGCTTTCTTT.

This clonotype was observed a handful of times. The CDR3 DNA sequence: TGTGCCAGCACTCCACTCTTAGCGGTGGGGGAGACCCAGTACTTC. Its translation is CASTPLLAVGETQYF. The chain joins TRBV6-2 or TRBV6-3 to TRBJ2-5, with TRBD2 as a possible D gene (6 bases). The CDR3 is 15 amino acids. Germline values: CDR1 MNHEY, CDR2 SVGEGT. Trimming removed 7 bases at V and 5 bases at J, with 20 bases between.

This clonotype was seen a few times. The chain uses TRBV7-9 and TRBJ2-3, with D tentatively TRBD2 (5 bases). The germline CDR1 and CDR2 sequences are SEHNR and FQNEAQ (reference sequence). The V and J ends lost 6 bases and 1 base respectively, with 11 bases between them. The CDR3 loop spans 14 amino acids. The CDR3 region is CASSSLEGTDTQYF. CDR3 nucleotides: TGTGCCAGCAGTTCCCTGGAGGGCACAGATACGCAGTATTTT.

This clonotype was detected only a few times. This chain uses TRBV6-6 with TRBJ2-5, with D unclear. Trimming cost V 1 base and J 1 base, with 7 bases left between them. Germline V CDR1 and CDR2: MNHNY, SVGAGI (reference sequence). The CDR3 is made up of 14 amino acids. The CDR3 sequence: CASSYYGSQETQYF. The CDR3 nucleotides read TGTGCCAGCAGTTACTATGGGTCCCAAGAGACCCAGTACTTC.

This clonotype was seen ten or more times. V is TRBV7-2 and J is TRBJ2-5, with TRBD1 identical over 7 bases. This CDR3 is built from 20 residues. Per the germline V gene, CDR1 is SGHTA and CDR2 is FQGNSA. V gave up 6 bases and J gave up 0 bases; unmatched junction bases: 22. The CDR3 coding sequence is TGTGCCAGCAGACCAACAGGGGTTTTAGCCCTCCTGACGTACCAAGAGACCCAGTACTTC. Translating it yields CASRPTGVLALLTYQETQYF. The entire variable domain, with the rest obtained from reference TRBV7-2 and TRBJ2-5, is as follows: GAGVSQSPSNKVTEKGKDVELRCDPISGHTALYWYRQSLGQGLEFLIYFQGNSAPDKSGLPSDRFSAERTGGSVSTLTIQRTQQEDSAVYLCASRPTGVLALLTYQETQYFGPGTRLLVL.

The chain employs TRBV20-1 and TRBJ2-7, with 14 bases aligning to TRBD2. Germline assignment: CDR1 DFQATT and CDR2 SNEGSKA (reference sequence). The CDR3 sequence is 17 residues long. V gave up 3 bases and J gave up 3 bases; unmatched junction bases: 10. CDR3: CSASVGTSGSGVYEQYF. CDR3 bases: TGCAGTGCTAGTGTGGGGACTAGCGGGAGTGGAGTCTACGAGCAGTACTTC.

This clonotype was detected ten times or more. The genes are TRBV7-2 and TRBJ1-1; 7 positions agree with TRBD1. The V gene end was trimmed by 5 bases and the J gene end by 0 bases; junction bases not matched to a gene: 9. The germline V gene has CDR1 SGHTA and CDR2 FQGNSA. The CDR3 spans 16 residues. CDR3 sequence reads: CASSAFTGALNTEAFF. In DNA form, the CDR3 reads TGTGCCAGCAGCGCGTTCACAGGGGCACTGAACACTGAAGCTTTCTTT. Supplemented by reference TRBV7-2 and TRBJ1-1, the full variable domain reads GAGVSQSPSNKVTEKGKDVELRCDPISGHTALYWYRQSLGQGLEFLIYFQGNSAPDKSGLPSDRFSAERTGGSVSTLTIQRTQQEDSAVYLCASSAFTGALNTEAFFGQGTRLTVV.

The gene calls are TRBV10-3 and TRBJ1-6; no definite D call. Germline CDR1 reads ENHRY; CDR2 reads SYGVKD. Trimming took off 3 bases at V and 6 bases at J, with 15 bases between the two ends. This CDR3 contains 16 residues. The CDR3 nucleotides read TGTGCCATCAGTGATAGCCAACCGTCCCGTAATTCACCCCTCCACTTT. Encoded protein: CAISDSQPSRNSPLHF.

The V gene is TRBV15, the J gene TRBJ2-7, with D perhaps matching TRBD1 (5 bases). Germline CDR1 and CDR2: LNHNV and YYDKDF (reference sequence). V lost 0 bases, J lost 2 bases, and 5 bases lay in between. The CDR3 spans 13 residues. CDR3 in amino acids: CATSREDTYEQYF. CDR3 in DNA: TGTGCCACCAGCAGAGAGGACACCTACGAGCAGTACTTC.

The gene calls are TRBV28 and TRBJ2-5, with D possibly matching TRBD1 (5 bases). CDR3 length equals 16 residues. The germline V and J ends were trimmed by 3 bases and 1 base, with 15 bases remaining between them. The germline V gene encodes CDR1 MDHEN and CDR2 SYDVKM. The CDR3: CASSFGTLGPQETQYF. CDR3 sequence (DNA): TGTGCCAGCAGTTTCGGCACGTTGGGGCCCCAAGAGACCCAGTACTTC.

This clonotype was seen many times. This sequence joins TRBV7-9 and TRBJ1-6; D gene uncertain. The V end lost 3 bases, the J end lost 10 bases, and 7 bases lay between the germline ends. The CDR3 is made up of 12 amino acids. In germline, CDR1 is SEHNR, CDR2 FQNEAQ (reference sequence). CDR3 region: CASSFGGSPLHF. The DNA for the CDR3 is TGTGCCAGCAGCTTTGGCGGGTCACCCCTCCACTTT.

In the case of this clonotype: One end of the junction is discordant with germline, which a read error may explain. The genes are TRBV7-2 and TRBJ1-5; no firm D call. CDR1 and CDR2 from the germline V gene are SGHTA and FQGNSA. The CDR3 is 12 amino acids. The CDR3 DNA reads TGTGCCACCAGCTTAGACTATCAGCCCCAGCATTTT. As protein: CATSLDYQPQHF.

The chain recombines TRBV6-5 with TRBJ2-5; maybe TRBD1 (6 bases). From germline, CDR1 is MNHEY and CDR2 SVGAGI. The CDR3 sequence is 13 residues long. The V and J ends lost 7 bases and 1 base respectively, with 10 bases between them. The CDR3 sequence is CASTGQPQETQYF. For the CDR3, the DNA is TGTGCCAGCACCGGACAGCCCCAAGAGACCCAGTACTTC.

The J gene is TRBJ1-4, the V gene TRBV20-1, with TRBD1 matching 7 bases. V was clipped by 1 base and J by 8 bases; unmatched bases: 4. This CDR3 is built from 13 residues. Germline CDR1 is DFQATT and CDR2 is SNEGSKA (reference sequence). The CDR3 here is CSARVQGGEKLFF. The CDR3 region has the DNA TGCAGTGCTAGAGTTCAGGGGGGAGAAAAACTGTTTTTT.

Ten or more counts support this clonotype. The CDR3 nucleotides are TGTGCCAGCAGCCCTCAAAGGACTAGCGGAAAGCAAGAGACCCAGTACTTC. This encodes CASSPQRTSGKQETQYF. The chain has TRBV7-6 and TRBJ2-5; 10 bases align to TRBD2. This CDR3 is built from 17 residues. Germline lookup yields CDR1 SGHVS and CDR2 FNYEAQ. With 5 bases clipped from V and 2 bases from J, the junction kept 11 bases outside the gene matches.

In this sample, this clonotype turned up a few times. The J gene is TRBJ1-6, the V gene TRBV27, with D unclear. Germline-derived CDR1 and CDR2 are MNHEY and SMNVEV (reference sequence). The length of the CDR3 is 14 residues. The V gene lost 2 bases and the J gene lost 9 bases, with 11 bases spanning the gap. The CDR3 DNA sequence: TGTGCCAGCAGTTTAATAAGACCTGGTTCACCCCTCCACTTT. Protein sequence: CASSLIRPGSPLHF.

This clonotype was seen many times. V and J are TRBV19 and TRBJ1-6; D gene unclear. The germline V and J ends were trimmed by 8 bases and 10 bases, with 15 bases remaining between them. Germline V gene lookup returns CDR1 LNHDA and CDR2 SQIVND (reference sequence). The length of the CDR3 is 13 residues. Written as DNA, the CDR3 is TGTGCCAGTCAAGACTTCCCTGGCTCACCCCTCCACTTT. Protein: CASQDFPGSPLHF.